The entry that follows covers one TCR beta chain sequence. The antigen is unknown. Libraries were prepared by immunoSEQ multiplex PCR; TCRdb keeps only in-frame clonotypes and omits some of them. The sample consists of 80,000 to 100,000 clones, roughly 92% of them appearing once. The CDR3 is 18 amino acids. J gave up 1 base and V 0 bases, and 5 bases lay outside the gene matches. Per the germline V gene, CDR1 is LNHDA and CDR2 is SQIVND (reference sequence). Every one of the patients relapsed after autologous stem cell transplantation (brentuximab vedotin exposure was variable). The data belong to a study of PD-1 blockade in classical Hodgkin lymphoma. Study results and limitations: TCR diversity rose significantly by C4D1 in CD4+ but not CD8+ cells. Healthy donors were reported to have higher baseline TCR diversity than newly diagnosed patients. Patients with a complete response exhibited baseline diversity comparable to newly diagnosed patients.

The rearrangement joins TRBV19 to TRBJ2-1; 11 positions match TRBD2. The sample here was peripheral blood mononuclear cells (PBMCs), taken at baseline. The receptor comes from a human donor with classical Hodgkin lymphoma. CDR3 nucleotides: TGTGCCAGTAGTATAGAGCCCCTAGCGGGGGGATCCTACAATGAGCAGTTCTTC. Translating it yields CASSIEPLAGGSYNEQFF. Filled out from reference TRBV19 and TRBJ2-1, the complete variable domain reads DGGITQSPKYLFRKEGQNVTLSCEQNLNHDAMYWYRQDPGQGLRLIYYSQIVNDFQKGDIAEGYSVSREKKESFPLTVTSAQKNPTAFYLCASSIEPLAGGSYNEQFFGPGTRLTVL.